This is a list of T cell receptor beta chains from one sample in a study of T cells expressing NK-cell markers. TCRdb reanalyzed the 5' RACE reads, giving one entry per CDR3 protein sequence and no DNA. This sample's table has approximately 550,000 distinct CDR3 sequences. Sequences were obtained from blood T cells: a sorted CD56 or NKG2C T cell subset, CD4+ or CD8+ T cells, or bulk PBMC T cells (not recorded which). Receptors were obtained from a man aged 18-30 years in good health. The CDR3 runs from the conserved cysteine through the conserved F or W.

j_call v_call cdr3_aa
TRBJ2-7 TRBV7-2 CASSLGGAGSGEQYF
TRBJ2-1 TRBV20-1 CSAWAIRGNEQFF
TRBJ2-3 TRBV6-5 CASSYTGGWTDTQYF
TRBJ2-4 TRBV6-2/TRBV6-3 CASSYSGQEPGTSGSAKNIQYF
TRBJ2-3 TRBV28 CASTLAAQWRTQYF
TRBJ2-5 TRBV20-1 CSAKTHKETQYF
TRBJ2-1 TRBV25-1 CASGRIRTSGYNEQFF
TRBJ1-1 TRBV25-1 CASSPPGPPTEAFF
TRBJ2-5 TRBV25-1 CASSELKVQQETQYF
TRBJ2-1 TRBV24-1 CATSGTRVGNEQFF
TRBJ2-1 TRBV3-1 CASSQEPEGYNEQFF
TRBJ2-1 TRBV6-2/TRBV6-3 CASSYPGTSGNSYNEQFF
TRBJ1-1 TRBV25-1 CASSRKGSFNTEAFF
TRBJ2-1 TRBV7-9 CASGTSGRGGLLNEQFF
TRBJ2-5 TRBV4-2 CASSQDGQGLGGRTQYF
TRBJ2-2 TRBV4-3 CASSQVGNTGELFF
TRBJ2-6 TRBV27 CASSSDYRGLGANVLTF
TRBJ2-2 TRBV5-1 CASATSGRNTGELFF
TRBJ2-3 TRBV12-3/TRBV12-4 CASSGTGGTDTQYF
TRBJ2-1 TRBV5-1 CASSSGAGSYNEQFF
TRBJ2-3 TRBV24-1 CATSDPAGFTDTQYF
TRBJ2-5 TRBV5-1 CASSPTFGGEFEETQYF
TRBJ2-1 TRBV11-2 CASSGDDEQFF
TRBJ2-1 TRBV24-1 CATSDLWLAVEQFF
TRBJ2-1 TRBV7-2 CASSRRGAANEQFF
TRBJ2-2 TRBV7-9 CAPVRSTGELFF
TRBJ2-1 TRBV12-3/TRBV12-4 CASSLSGQGAYEQFF
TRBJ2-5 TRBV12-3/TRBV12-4 CASSLRESQYF
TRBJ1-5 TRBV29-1 CSVRTGDNQPQHF
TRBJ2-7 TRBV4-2 CASSLEQGNPSGQYF
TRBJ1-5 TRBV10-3 CAISEPRDRNQPQHF
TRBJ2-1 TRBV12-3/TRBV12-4 CASGGLGEQFF
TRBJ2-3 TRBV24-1 CATSLKGNRDQYF
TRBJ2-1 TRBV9 CASSPSSGSVRDEQFF
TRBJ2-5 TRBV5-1 CASSLEGSSAQETQYF
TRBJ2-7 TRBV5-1 CASSRGTVLNYEQYF
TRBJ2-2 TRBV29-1 CSVAGTSGRVVGTGELFF
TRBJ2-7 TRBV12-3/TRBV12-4 CASRPPPGVAGAYEQYF
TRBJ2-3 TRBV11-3 CASSAGTHNSTDTQYF
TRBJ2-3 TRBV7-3 CASSLKVGGTTDTQYF
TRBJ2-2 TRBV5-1 CASSLSLGDTGELFF
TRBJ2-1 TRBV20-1 CSAPGQLTNNEQFF
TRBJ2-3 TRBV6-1 CASRTTGASTDTQYF
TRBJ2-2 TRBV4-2 CASSPHGEVLANTGELFF
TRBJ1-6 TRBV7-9 CASSFSGRGNSPLHF
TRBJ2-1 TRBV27 CASSLSTGWVYNEQFF
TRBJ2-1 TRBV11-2 CASSSVLAGTIYNEQFF
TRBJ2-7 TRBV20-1 CSGYGGTGAYEQYF
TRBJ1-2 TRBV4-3 CASSQDWRASHGYTF
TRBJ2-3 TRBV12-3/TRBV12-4 CATGTSSDTQYF